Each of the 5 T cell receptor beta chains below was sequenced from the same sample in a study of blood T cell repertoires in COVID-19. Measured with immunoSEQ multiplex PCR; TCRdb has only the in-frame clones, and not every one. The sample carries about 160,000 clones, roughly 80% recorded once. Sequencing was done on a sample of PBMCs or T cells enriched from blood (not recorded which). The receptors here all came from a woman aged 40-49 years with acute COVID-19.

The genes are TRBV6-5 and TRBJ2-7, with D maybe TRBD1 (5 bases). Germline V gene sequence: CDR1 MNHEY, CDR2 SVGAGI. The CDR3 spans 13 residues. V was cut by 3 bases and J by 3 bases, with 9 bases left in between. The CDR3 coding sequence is TGTGCCAGCAGTTATGGACAAAACTACGAGCAGTACTTC. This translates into CASSYGQNYEQYF.

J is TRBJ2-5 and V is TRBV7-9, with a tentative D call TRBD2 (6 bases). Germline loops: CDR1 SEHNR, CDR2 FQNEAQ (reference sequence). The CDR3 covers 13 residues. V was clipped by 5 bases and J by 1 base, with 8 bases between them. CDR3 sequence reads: CASSPGLQETQYF. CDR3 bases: TGTGCCAGCAGCCCGGGACTCCAAGAGACCCAGTACTTC.

As DNA, the CDR3 is TGTGCCAGCAGCTTAACTGTCAATAGCAATCAGCCCCAGCATTTT. Protein: CASSLTVNSNQPQHF. The genes are TRBV7-2 and TRBJ1-5; D is unclear. The CDR3 totals 15 residues. The V end lost 2 bases, the J end lost 0 bases, and 8 bases lay between the germline ends. CDR1 is SGHTA and CDR2 is FQGNSA in the germline V gene. Full variable domain (outside the CDR3, taken from reference TRBV7-2 and TRBJ1-5): GAGVSQSPSNKVTEKGKDVELRCDPISGHTALYWYRQSLGQGLEFLIYFQGNSAPDKSGLPSDRFSAERTGGSVSTLTIQRTQQEDSAVYLCASSLTVNSNQPQHFGDGTRLSIL.

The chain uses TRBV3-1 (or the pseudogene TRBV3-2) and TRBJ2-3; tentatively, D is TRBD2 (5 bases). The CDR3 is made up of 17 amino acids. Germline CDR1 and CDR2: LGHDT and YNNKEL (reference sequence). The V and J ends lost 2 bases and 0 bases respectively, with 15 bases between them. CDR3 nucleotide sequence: TGTGCCAGCAGCCAACGAGGTCAGCGGACCAGCACAGATACGCAGTATTTT. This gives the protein CASSQRGQRTSTDTQYF.

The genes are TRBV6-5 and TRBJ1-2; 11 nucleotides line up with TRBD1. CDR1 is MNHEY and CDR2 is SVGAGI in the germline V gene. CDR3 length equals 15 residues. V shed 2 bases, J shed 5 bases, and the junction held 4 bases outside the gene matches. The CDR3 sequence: CASSYEGTGGYGYTF. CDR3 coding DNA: TGTGCCAGCAGTTACGAGGGGACAGGGGGTTATGGCTACACCTTC.